The T cell receptor (beta chain) described here comes from a study of T cell responses to AZD1222 COVID-19 vaccine. The method was immunoSEQ multiplex PCR; TCRdb's version includes in-frame clones alone and lacks a portion of them. The sample has some 150,000 clones, 87% seen once. The V segment lost 4 bases and the J segment 6 bases; nucleotides outside the gene matches: 14. The CDR3 loop spans 16 amino acids. The germline V gene has CDR1 SGDLS and CDR2 YYNGEE. Findings of the study overall: Targeting of unmutated variant regions was reportedly seen in nearly half of spike-specific TCRs.

Notes on this clone: Its antigen remains unidentified.

Sequenced here: peripheral blood, sampled 28 days after the second AZD1222 dose. The sequence came from an adult who received the AZD1222 COVID-19 vaccine. J is TRBJ2-7 and V is TRBV9; 9 nucleotides line up with TRBD2. The CDR3 region is CASSPSGVAGASEQYF. The CDR3 region has the DNA TGTGCCAGCAGCCCTAGCGGGGTAGCGGGGGCCTCCGAGCAGTACTTC. The full variable domain, completed using reference TRBV9 and TRBJ2-7, is DSGVTQTPKHLITATGQRVTLRCSPRSGDLSVYWYQQSLDQGLQFLIQYYNGEERAKGNILERFSAQQFPDLHSELNLSSLELGDSALYFCASSPSGVAGASEQYFGPGTRLTVT.